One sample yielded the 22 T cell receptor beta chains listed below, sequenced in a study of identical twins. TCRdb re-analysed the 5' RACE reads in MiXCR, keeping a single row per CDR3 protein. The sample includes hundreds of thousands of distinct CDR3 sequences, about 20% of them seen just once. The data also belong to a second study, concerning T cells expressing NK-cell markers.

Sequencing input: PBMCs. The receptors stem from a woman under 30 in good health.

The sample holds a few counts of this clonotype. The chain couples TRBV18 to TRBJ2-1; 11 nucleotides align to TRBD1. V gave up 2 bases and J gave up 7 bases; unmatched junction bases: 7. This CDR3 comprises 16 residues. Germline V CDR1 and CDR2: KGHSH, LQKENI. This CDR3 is CASSPGSGQGDNEQFF. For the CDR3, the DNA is TGTGCCAGCTCACCAGGTTCGGGACAGGGGGATAATGAGCAGTTCTTC.

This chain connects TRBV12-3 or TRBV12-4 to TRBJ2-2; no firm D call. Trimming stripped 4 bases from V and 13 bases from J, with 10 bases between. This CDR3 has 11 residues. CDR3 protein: CASSSPGRLFF. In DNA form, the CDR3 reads TGTGCCAGCAGTTCCCCGGGTCGGCTGTTTTTT.

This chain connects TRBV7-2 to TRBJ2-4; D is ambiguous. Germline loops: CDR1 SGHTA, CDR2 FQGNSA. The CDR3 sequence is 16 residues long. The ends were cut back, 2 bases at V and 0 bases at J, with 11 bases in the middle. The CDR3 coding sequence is TGTGCCAGCAGCTTAATGACGGTTCTAGCCAAAAACATTCAGTACTTC. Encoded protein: CASSLMTVLAKNIQYF.

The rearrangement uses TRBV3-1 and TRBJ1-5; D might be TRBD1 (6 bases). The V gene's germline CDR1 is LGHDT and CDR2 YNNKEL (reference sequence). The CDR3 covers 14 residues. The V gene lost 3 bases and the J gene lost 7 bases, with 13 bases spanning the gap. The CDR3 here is CASSQVQGSQPQHF. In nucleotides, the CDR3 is TGTGCCAGCAGCCAGGTTCAGGGGAGCCAGCCCCAGCATTTT.

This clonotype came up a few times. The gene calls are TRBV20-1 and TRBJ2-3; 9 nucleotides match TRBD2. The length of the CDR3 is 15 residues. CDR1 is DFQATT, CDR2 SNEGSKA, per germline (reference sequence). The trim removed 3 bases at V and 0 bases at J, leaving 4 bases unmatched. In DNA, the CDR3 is TGCAGTGCTAGTCTAGCGGGGTCTAGCACAGATACGCAGTATTTT. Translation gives CSASLAGSSTDTQYF.

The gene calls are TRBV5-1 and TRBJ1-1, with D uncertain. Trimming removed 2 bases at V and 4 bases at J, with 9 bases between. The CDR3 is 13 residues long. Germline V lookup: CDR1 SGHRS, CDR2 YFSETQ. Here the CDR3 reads CASSFGYPTEAFF. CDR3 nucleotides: TGCGCCAGCAGCTTCGGATATCCCACTGAAGCTTTCTTT.

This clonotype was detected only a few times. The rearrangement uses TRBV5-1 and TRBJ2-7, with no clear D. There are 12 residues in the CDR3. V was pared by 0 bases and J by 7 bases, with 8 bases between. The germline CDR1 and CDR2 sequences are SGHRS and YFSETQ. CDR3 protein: CASSLVGKEQYF. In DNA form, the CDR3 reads TGCGCCAGCAGCTTGGTGGGGAAGGAGCAGTACTTC.

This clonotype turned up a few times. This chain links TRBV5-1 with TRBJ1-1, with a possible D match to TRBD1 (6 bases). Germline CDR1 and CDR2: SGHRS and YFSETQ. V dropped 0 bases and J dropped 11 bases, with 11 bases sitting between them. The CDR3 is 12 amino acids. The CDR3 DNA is TGCGCCAGCAGCTTGGGGGGGCCGCTGGCTTTCTTT. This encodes CASSLGGPLAFF.

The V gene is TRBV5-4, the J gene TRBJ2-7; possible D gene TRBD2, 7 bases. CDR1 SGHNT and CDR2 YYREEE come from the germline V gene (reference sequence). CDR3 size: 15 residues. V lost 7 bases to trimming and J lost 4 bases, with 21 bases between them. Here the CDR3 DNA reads TGTGCCAGCCGCATCAGGGGAGGGAGAGATTACGAGCAGTACTTC. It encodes CASRIRGGRDYEQYF.

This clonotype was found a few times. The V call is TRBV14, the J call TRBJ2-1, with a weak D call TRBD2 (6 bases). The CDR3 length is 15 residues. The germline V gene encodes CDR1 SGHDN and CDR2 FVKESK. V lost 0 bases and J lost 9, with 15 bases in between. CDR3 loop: CASSQERIYGGEQFF. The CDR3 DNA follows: TGTGCCAGCAGCCAAGAACGGATTTACGGGGGTGAGCAGTTCTTC.

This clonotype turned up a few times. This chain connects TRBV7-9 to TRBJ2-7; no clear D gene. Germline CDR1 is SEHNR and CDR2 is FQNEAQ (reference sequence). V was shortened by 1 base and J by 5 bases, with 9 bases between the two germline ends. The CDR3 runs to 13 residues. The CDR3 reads CASSLVVDHEQYF. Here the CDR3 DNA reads TGTGCCAGCAGCTTAGTAGTGGACCACGAGCAGTACTTC.

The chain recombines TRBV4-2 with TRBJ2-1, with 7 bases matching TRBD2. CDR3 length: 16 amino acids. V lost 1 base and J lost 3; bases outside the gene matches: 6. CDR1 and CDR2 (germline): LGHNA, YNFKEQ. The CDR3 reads CASSQAESSGYNEQFF. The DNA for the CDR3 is TGTGCCAGCAGCCAAGCTGAGTCTAGCGGCTACAATGAGCAGTTCTTC.

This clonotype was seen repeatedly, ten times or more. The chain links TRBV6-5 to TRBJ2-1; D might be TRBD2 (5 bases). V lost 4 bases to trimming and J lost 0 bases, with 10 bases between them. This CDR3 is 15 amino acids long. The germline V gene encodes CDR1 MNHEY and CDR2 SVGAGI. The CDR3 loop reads CASSWRSGSYNEQFF. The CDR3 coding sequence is TGTGCCAGCAGTTGGAGGTCCGGCTCCTACAATGAGCAGTTCTTC.

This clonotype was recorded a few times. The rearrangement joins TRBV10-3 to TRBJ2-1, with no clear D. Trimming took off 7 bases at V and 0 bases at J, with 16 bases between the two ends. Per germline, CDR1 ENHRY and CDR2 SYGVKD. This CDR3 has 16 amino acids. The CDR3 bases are TGTGCCATCACCCAGGTCCCCACGAGCTCCTACAATGAGCAGTTCTTC. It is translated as CAITQVPTSSYNEQFF.

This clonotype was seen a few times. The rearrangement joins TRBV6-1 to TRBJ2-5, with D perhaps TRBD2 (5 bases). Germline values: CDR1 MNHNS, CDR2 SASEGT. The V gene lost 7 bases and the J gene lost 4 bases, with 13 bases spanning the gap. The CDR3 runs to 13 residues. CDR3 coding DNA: TGTGCCAGCAAGGTCGGGGAGAGAGAGACCCAGTACTTC. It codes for CASKVGERETQYF.

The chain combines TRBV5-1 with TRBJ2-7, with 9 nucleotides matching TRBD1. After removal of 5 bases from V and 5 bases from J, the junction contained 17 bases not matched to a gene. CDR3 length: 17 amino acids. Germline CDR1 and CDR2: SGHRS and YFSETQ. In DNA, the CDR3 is TGCGCCAGCAGTTCTACCCTCGGGACAGGGACACCCCACGAGCAGTACTTC. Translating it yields CASSSTLGTGTPHEQYF. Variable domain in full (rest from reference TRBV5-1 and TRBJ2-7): KAGVTQTPRYLIKTRGQQVTLSCSPISGHRSVSWYQQTPGQGLQFLFEYFSETQRNKGNFPGRFSGRQFSNSRSEMNVSTLELGDSALYLCASSSTLGTGTPHEQYFGPGTRLTVT.

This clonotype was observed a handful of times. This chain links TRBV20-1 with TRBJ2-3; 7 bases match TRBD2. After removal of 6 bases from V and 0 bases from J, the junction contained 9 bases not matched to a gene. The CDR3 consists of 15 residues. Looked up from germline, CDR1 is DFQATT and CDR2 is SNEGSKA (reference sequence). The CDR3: CSAFTSEPSTDTQYF. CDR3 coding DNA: TGCAGTGCGTTCACTAGCGAGCCTAGCACAGATACGCAGTATTTT.

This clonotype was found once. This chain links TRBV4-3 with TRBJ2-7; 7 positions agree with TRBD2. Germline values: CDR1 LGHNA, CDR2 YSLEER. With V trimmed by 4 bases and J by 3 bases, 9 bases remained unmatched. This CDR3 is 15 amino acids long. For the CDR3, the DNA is TGCGCCAGCAGCCGGACTAGGGCACTGATCTACGAGCAGTACTTC. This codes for CASSRTRALIYEQYF.

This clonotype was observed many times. CDR3 in amino acids: CASKKQIGLERAFF. For the CDR3, the DNA is TGTGCCAGCAAAAAACAGATTGGGCTTGAAAGAGCTTTCTTT. The rearrangement joins TRBV12-3 or TRBV12-4 to TRBJ1-1; D uncertain. Deletions cut 7 bases from V and 10 bases from J, with 22 bases between. The CDR3 has 14 amino acids.

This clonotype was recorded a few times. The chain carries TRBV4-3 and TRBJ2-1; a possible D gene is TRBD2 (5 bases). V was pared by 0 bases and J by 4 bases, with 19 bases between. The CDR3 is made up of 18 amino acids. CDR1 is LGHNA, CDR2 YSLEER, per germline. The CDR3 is CASSQDGVGLTGYNEQFF. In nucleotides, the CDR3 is TGCGCCAGCAGCCAAGATGGAGTCGGACTGACTGGATACAATGAGCAGTTCTTC.

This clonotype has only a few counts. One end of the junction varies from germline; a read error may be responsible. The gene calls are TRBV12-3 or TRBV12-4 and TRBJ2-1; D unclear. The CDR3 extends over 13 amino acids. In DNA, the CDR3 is TGTGCCAGCAGGGCTACCATCTACCATGAGCAGTTCTTC. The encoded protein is CASRATIYHEQFF.

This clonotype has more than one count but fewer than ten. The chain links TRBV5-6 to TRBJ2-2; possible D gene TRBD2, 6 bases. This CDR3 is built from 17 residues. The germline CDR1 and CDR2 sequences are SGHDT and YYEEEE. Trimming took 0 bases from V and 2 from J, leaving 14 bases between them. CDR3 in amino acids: CASSLVVGGFNTGELFF. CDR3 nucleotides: TGTGCCAGCAGCTTGGTCGTGGGAGGATTCAACACCGGGGAGCTGTTTTTT.